The clone carrying this TCR beta chain was detected only once. Original methodology: Using reference gene primer amplification, nucleated cell counts were estimated. Clones were read by immunoSEQ multiplex PCR, and TCRdb kept only the in-frame ones, dropping some. V and J calls plus clone size are reproduced from that table; the DNA served to infer D and trimming. The repertoire holds approximately 330,000 clones, with roughly 87% as singletons. A Seattle source enrolled patients during active infection and followed them longitudinally. This sample stems from a study of blood T cell repertoires in COVID-19. Study information: PBMCs, B-cell-depleted T cells, or T cells were the source of the cDNA or gDNA that made up the material.

Sequencing was carried out using peripheral blood. The sequence derives from a man aged 25-40 years with COVID-19, enrolled during active disease.

As DNA, the CDR3 is TGTGCCAGCTCACCCCGACAGGGGTTGAATGAGCAGTTCTTC. Translated: CASSPRQGLNEQFF. The V call is TRBV18, the J call TRBJ2-1; 8 bases fit TRBD1. The CDR3 spans 14 residues. CDR1 is KGHSH, CDR2 LQKENI, per germline. With V trimmed by 3 bases and J by 7 bases, 5 bases remained unmatched.